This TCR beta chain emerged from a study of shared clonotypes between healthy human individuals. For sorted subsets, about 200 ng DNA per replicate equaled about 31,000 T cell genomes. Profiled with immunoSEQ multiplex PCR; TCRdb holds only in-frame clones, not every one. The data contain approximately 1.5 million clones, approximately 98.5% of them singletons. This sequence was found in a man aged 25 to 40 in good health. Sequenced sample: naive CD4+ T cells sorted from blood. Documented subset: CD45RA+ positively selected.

The CDR3 nucleotides read TGTGCCAGCAGTTTATTTGGCAGGGCAAACTTTAACTATGGCTACACCTTC. Its protein product is CASSLFGRANFNYGYTF. V gene TRBV27 combines with J gene TRBJ1-2; tentatively, D is TRBD1 (5 bases). V dropped 1 base and J dropped 1 base, with 16 bases sitting between them. CDR1 and CDR2 (germline): MNHEY, SMNVEV (reference sequence). The CDR3 is 17 residues long.